One and the same sample provided the 20 T cell receptor beta chains below, sequenced in a study of OX40 agonist ivuxolimab in advanced cancers. Data came from immunoSEQ multiplex PCR; TCRdb stores just in-frame clones and leaves some out. The profile shows tens of thousands of clones, about 90% of them singletons. The sample in question was CD4+ or CD8+ T cells sorted from blood, obtained in a trial of the OX40 agonist ivuxolimab. These receptors all come from an adult with an advanced solid tumor such as melanoma, head and neck, liver or kidney cancer.

The chain is built from TRBV5-5 and TRBJ1-5; 7 positions match TRBD1. After removal of 0 bases from V and 7 bases from J, the junction contained 10 bases not matched to a gene. There are 16 residues in the CDR3. Germline CDR1 is SGHKS and CDR2 is YYEKEE (reference sequence). The CDR3 DNA is TGTGCCAGCAGCTTGGTCGGGGACAGTACATACCAGCCCCAGCATTTT. Protein sequence: CASSLVGDSTYQPQHF.

The gene calls are TRBV6-5 and TRBJ2-3; 12 bases agree with TRBD2. V lost 4 bases, J lost 3 bases, and 5 bases stayed unmatched. This CDR3 has 16 residues. Germline lookup yields CDR1 MNHEY and CDR2 SVGAGI. The CDR3 nucleotides read TGTGCCAGCAGTTTCCAGCTAGCGGGAGGGACAGATACGCAGTATTTT. Its protein is CASSFQLAGGTDTQYF.

The chain has TRBV28 and TRBJ1-3; D perhaps matches TRBD1 (5 bases). CDR1 is MDHEN and CDR2 is SYDVKM in the germline V gene. V gave up 6 bases and J gave up 0 bases, with 15 bases separating them. The CDR3 extends over 16 amino acids. The CDR3, as DNA: TGTGCCAGCAGCTCGGCGAGGGGCTTCTCTGGAAACACCATATATTTT. Translating gives CASSSARGFSGNTIYF.

This clone was detected a few times. The chain links TRBV5-8 to TRBJ2-7; TRBD2 matches 9 bases. Germline-derived CDR1 and CDR2 are SGHTS and YDEGEE. With V trimmed by 2 bases and J by 2 bases, 14 bases remained unmatched. This CDR3 is built from 18 residues. CDR3 bases: TGTGCCAGCAGCTTAGAGTTCCCGACGACTAGCGGTCCCTACGAGCAGTACTTC. Encoded protein: CASSLEFPTTSGPYEQYF.

The chain links TRBV6-4 to TRBJ2-1, with 10 bases lining up with TRBD2. The CDR3 runs 15 residues. CDR1 is MRHNA, CDR2 SNTAGT, per germline. V gave up 5 bases and J gave up 4 bases; unmatched junction bases: 5. The DNA of the CDR3 is TGTGCCAGCAGTCCTAGCGGGGGATCTTACAATGAGCAGTTCTTC. Translation gives CASSPSGGSYNEQFF.

The V call is TRBV7-9, the J call TRBJ1-6; maybe TRBD1 (6 bases). Germline V gene sequence: CDR1 SEHNR, CDR2 FQNEAQ (reference sequence). CDR3 length: 14 residues. Trimming removed 5 bases at V and 10 bases at J, with 15 bases between. In DNA form, the CDR3 reads TGTGCCAGCAGCGTAACTACAGGGACCTCACCCCTCCACTTT. Its translation: CASSVTTGTSPLHF.

The V call is TRBV5-1, the J call TRBJ2-5, with 12 bases aligning to TRBD1. CDR1 is SGHRS and CDR2 is YFSETQ in the germline V gene. This CDR3 contains 16 residues. The trim removed 1 base at V and 5 bases at J, leaving 6 bases unmatched. Here the CDR3 reads CASSLSGQGAGETQYF. CDR3 sequence (DNA): TGCGCCAGCAGCTTGTCGGGACAGGGGGCTGGTGAGACCCAGTACTTC.

The CDR3 DNA follows: TGCGCCAGCAGCTTGGCCGGGACAGGGGGGACGTTAGCTCTGTCCTACACCTTC. Amino acid sequence: CASSLAGTGGTLALSYTF. The rearrangement links TRBV5-1 to TRBJ1-2; 11 bases map to TRBD1. The CDR3 spans 18 residues. J was trimmed by 10 bases and V by 0 bases; bases with no gene match: 17. Germline V gene sequence: CDR1 SGHRS, CDR2 YFSETQ.

This clone is a singleton in its sample. The V and J genes are TRBV19 and TRBJ2-2; perhaps TRBD1 as D (6 bases). The CDR3 is 14 amino acids. Germline values: CDR1 LNHDA, CDR2 SQIVND (reference sequence). V was pared by 5 bases and J by 4 bases, with 11 bases between. CDR3 loop: CASSRDKFTGELFF. For the CDR3, the DNA is TGTGCCAGTAGTCGGGACAAATTCACCGGGGAGCTGTTTTTT.

The V call is TRBV10-3, the J call TRBJ2-2, with D possibly TRBD1 on 5 matching bases. Germline V gene lookup returns CDR1 ENHRY and CDR2 SYGVKD. V shed 3 bases and J shed 6 bases, with 17 bases lying between them. The CDR3 is 16 residues long. CDR3 in amino acids: CAISDPLGRAAGELFF. DNA of the CDR3: TGTGCCATCAGTGATCCTCTAGGCAGGGCGGCCGGGGAGCTGTTTTTT.

DNA for the CDR3: TGTGCCAGCAGCTTAACAGGGGAGGATACGCAGTATTTT. This encodes CASSLTGEDTQYF. This sequence joins TRBV11-3 and TRBJ2-3; 7 bases match TRBD1. The CDR3 is 13 residues long. The V segment lost 2 bases and the J segment 6 bases; nucleotides outside the gene matches: 2. CDR1 SGHNT and CDR2 YENEEA come from the germline V gene.

This sequence joins TRBV6-6 and TRBJ1-4; 9 nucleotides match TRBD1. V shed 6 bases, J shed 3 bases, and the junction held 2 bases outside the gene matches. CDR1 and CDR2 (germline): MNHNY, SVGAGI (reference sequence). The CDR3 loop spans 14 amino acids. Here the CDR3 reads CASRRQGANEKLFF. The CDR3 nucleotides read TGTGCCAGCAGAAGACAGGGGGCTAATGAAAAACTGTTTTTT.

The chain combines TRBV28 with TRBJ2-7; D is possibly TRBD2 (6 bases). Looked up from germline, CDR1 is MDHEN and CDR2 is SYDVKM. The ends were cut back, 7 bases at V and 2 bases at J, with 9 bases in the middle. The CDR3 extends over 12 amino acids. The CDR3 is CASIGGAYEQYF. DNA for the CDR3: TGTGCCAGCATAGGCGGGGCCTACGAGCAGTACTTC.

In its sample, this clone was seen once. The genes are TRBV5-4 and TRBJ2-3, with 14 bases aligning to TRBD2. The V and J ends lost 7 bases and 5 bases, in that order; junction bases with no gene match: 0. The CDR3 covers 13 residues. Germline CDR1 and CDR2: SGHNT and YYREEE (reference sequence). The CDR3 sequence: CASGLAGGDTQYF. In nucleotides, the CDR3 is TGTGCCAGCGGACTAGCGGGGGGAGATACGCAGTATTTT.

The chain has TRBV12-2 and TRBJ2-1; the D call in the table, TRBD2, was not verified against the DNA. TRBV12-2 is a pseudogene. The CDR3 consists of 16 residues. The DNA for the CDR3 is TGTGCAAGTCGCCAGTCTAGCGGTCACAAAACCAATGAGCAGTTCTTC. Its translation is CASRQSSGHKTNEQFF.

The chain has TRBV5-8 and TRBJ1-2; D is ambiguous. V lost 5 bases, J lost 5 bases, and 19 bases lay in between. There are 15 residues in the CDR3. Germline values: CDR1 SGHTS, CDR2 YDEGEE. Here the CDR3 DNA reads TGTGCCAGCAGTCGGGAGAGTGCGCGGCCTTATGGCTACACCTTC. Translated: CASSRESARPYGYTF.

The J gene is TRBJ2-7, the V gene TRBV4-3, with 8 bases fitting TRBD1. Germline V gives CDR1 LGHNA, CDR2 YSLEER. This CDR3 is built from 16 residues. V was pared by 6 bases and J by 7 bases, with 17 bases of the junction left unmatched. CDR3 protein: CASSLSQGALSGEQYF. Written as DNA, the CDR3 is TGCGCCAGCAGTCTCAGCCAGGGGGCCCTAAGCGGAGAGCAGTACTTC.

The chain recombines TRBV18 with TRBJ2-3, with D perhaps matching TRBD2 (5 bases). Trimming removed 2 bases from V and 0 bases from J, with 9 bases in between. Germline lookup yields CDR1 KGHSH and CDR2 LQKENI. CDR3 size: 15 residues. The CDR3: CASSPWRTSTDTQYF. The CDR3, as DNA: TGTGCCAGCTCACCATGGAGGACTAGCACAGATACGCAGTATTTT.

The J gene is TRBJ2-7, the V gene TRBV5-1, with D possibly matching TRBD2 (6 bases). Germline-derived CDR1 and CDR2 are SGHRS and YFSETQ. This CDR3 comprises 15 residues. V lost 0 bases and J 2 bases, leaving 12 bases between the germline ends. This CDR3 reads CASSLEGRGPYEQYF. For the CDR3, the DNA is TGCGCCAGCAGCTTGGAGGGGCGGGGTCCCTACGAGCAGTACTTC. Looking up the rest from reference TRBV5-1 and TRBJ2-7 gives the full variable domain: KAGVTQTPRYLIKTRGQQVTLSCSPISGHRSVSWYQQTPGQGLQFLFEYFSETQRNKGNFPGRFSGRQFSNSRSEMNVSTLELGDSALYLCASSLEGRGPYEQYFGPGTRLTVT.

The rearrangement links TRBV21-1 to TRBJ2-2. TRBV21-1 is labeled a pseudogene. CDR3 length: 14 residues. The CDR3 sequence is CASSKGVNTGELFF. CDR3 sequence (DNA): TGTGCCAGCAGCAAAGGGGTGAACACCGGGGAGCTGTTTTTT.